These 19 T cell receptor beta chains were sequenced from one sample in a study of blood T cells in healthy people across ages. A second PCR of about 7 to 11 cycles used a sample-barcoded 5' primer and a J-beta primer mix. Via MiXCR, TCRdb re-called the 5' RACE reads, giving one row per CDR3 protein. The sample lists about a million distinct CDR3 sequences; more than 30% were seen once. The sample comprised blood. The receptors stem from a man aged 18 to 30 in good health.

The V gene is TRBV4-1, the J gene TRBJ1-5, with D uncertain. The V end lost 0 bases, the J end lost 3 bases, and 9 bases lay between the germline ends. The length of the CDR3 is 15 residues. Germline V gene lookup returns CDR1 MGHRA and CDR2 YSYEKL. As DNA, the CDR3 is TGCGCCAGCAGCCAAGATTTCCAGACCAATCAGCCCCAGCATTTT. Its translation is CASSQDFQTNQPQHF.

The chain employs TRBV6-6 and TRBJ2-1; the match to TRBD2 covers 7 bases. The V gene's germline CDR1 is MNHNY and CDR2 SVGAGI (reference sequence). J lost 7 bases, V lost 8 bases, and 11 bases had no gene match. The CDR3 covers 14 residues. The CDR3 nucleotides read TGTGCCAGCGAGCGGGACGCGGCGGGAAATGAGCAGTTCTTC. Translating gives CASERDAAGNEQFF.

This chain links TRBV7-2 with TRBJ2-7, with a tentative D call TRBD2 (5 bases). The CDR3 consists of 16 residues. The germline V and J ends were trimmed by 0 bases and 0 bases, with 12 bases remaining between them. Germline CDR1 SGHTA, CDR2 FQGNSA. Written as DNA, the CDR3 is TGTGCCAGCAGCTTAGCCAGCGGCGAGACCTCCTACGAGCAGTACTTC. Translated: CASSLASGETSYEQYF.

The rearrangement links TRBV30 to TRBJ1-2; D call uncertain. Germline V lookup: CDR1 GTSNPN, CDR2 SVGIG (reference sequence). Deletions cut 3 bases from V and 0 bases from J, with 8 bases between. The CDR3 totals 13 residues. The CDR3 region is CAWRAPSNYGYTF. In DNA, the CDR3 is TGTGCCTGGAGGGCCCCTTCTAACTATGGCTACACCTTC.

In this sample, this clonotype turned up a few times. J is TRBJ2-6 and V is TRBV14; D is perhaps TRBD1 or TRBD2 (5 bases each). The CDR3 extends over 17 amino acids. Trimming stripped 1 base from V and 0 bases from J, with 10 bases between. The germline V gene encodes CDR1 SGHDN and CDR2 FVKESK. CDR3 nucleotides: TGTGCCAGCAGCCAAGGTGGGGGTTTCTCTGGGGCCAACGTCCTGACTTTC. Amino acids: CASSQGGGFSGANVLTF.

The gene calls are TRBV15 and TRBJ1-1; unclear D gene. Trimming stripped 4 bases from V and 4 bases from J, with 13 bases between. Germline CDR1 LNHNV, CDR2 YYDKDF (reference sequence). CDR3 length: 14 residues. For the CDR3, the DNA is TGTGCCACCAGCACGGCAGTTCGAAGCACTGAAGCTTTCTTT. Translation gives CATSTAVRSTEAFF. Full variable domain (outside the CDR3, taken from reference TRBV15 and TRBJ1-1): DAMVIQNPRYQVTQFGKPVTLSCSQTLNHNVMYWYQQKSSQAPKLLFHYYDKDFNNEADTPDNFQSRRPNTSFCFLDIRSPGLGDTAMYLCATSTAVRSTEAFFGQGTRLTVV.

The V gene is TRBV5-1, the J gene TRBJ2-3, with 8 bases fitting TRBD2. Germline V gene data show CDR1 as SGHRS and CDR2 as YFSETQ. The V and J ends lost 1 base and 2 bases, in that order; junction bases with no gene match: 6. This CDR3 has 16 amino acids. CDR3 bases: TGCGCCAGCAGCTTGATCGGGGGGGCCCCCACAGATACGCAGTATTTT. Residues: CASSLIGGAPTDTQYF.

Concerning this clonotype itself: The junction departs from germline at one end; a sequencing error may be responsible. In DNA, the CDR3 is TGTGTCAGCAGTCCAGGTCTCACTGAAGCTTTCTTT. This sequence encodes CVSSPGLTEAFF. The rearrangement joins TRBV25-1 to TRBJ1-1; no clear D gene. CDR3 length: 12 amino acids. The germline V gene has CDR1 MGHDK and CDR2 SYGVNS.

The chain joins TRBV28 to TRBJ2-1, with D unclear. Germline CDR1 reads MDHEN; CDR2 reads SYDVKM. This CDR3 spans 12 amino acids. V gave up 10 bases and J gave up 7 bases, with 14 bases separating them. The CDR3: CATGWIQNEQFF. The CDR3 DNA is TGTGCCACCGGCTGGATCCAGAATGAGCAGTTCTTC.

The chain links TRBV3-1 to TRBJ2-4; 7 positions match TRBD1. The J call may not be correct, given that the DNA end is closer to TRBJ2-7. This CDR3 is built from 14 residues. From germline, CDR1 is LGHDT and CDR2 YNNKEL (reference sequence). CDR3 protein: CASSQAGGQGEQYF. CDR3 in DNA: TGTGCCAGCAGCCAAGCAGGGGGTCAGGGCGAGCAGTACTTC.

The chain combines TRBV9 with TRBJ2-5, with D tentatively TRBD1 (6 bases). V was clipped by 0 bases and J by 4 bases, with 16 bases between them. Per germline, CDR1 SGDLS and CDR2 YYNGEE. The CDR3 length is 16 residues. This CDR3 is CASSVGVGAGGETQYF. The CDR3 nucleotides read TGTGCCAGCAGCGTAGGTGTGGGGGCTGGAGGAGAGACCCAGTACTTC.

This clonotype occurred a few times. The rearrangement uses TRBV6-5 and TRBJ1-1; 7 bases align to TRBD1. The CDR3 sequence is 17 residues long. Germline V gene lookup returns CDR1 MNHEY and CDR2 SVGAGI. J lost 0 bases, V lost 0 bases, and 7 bases had no gene match. The CDR3 is CASSYSSGRGVNTEAFF. The DNA for the CDR3 is TGTGCCAGCAGTTACTCGTCCGGCAGGGGGGTGAACACTGAAGCTTTCTTT.

A few counts support this clonotype. This rearrangement joins TRBV29-1 to TRBJ2-1; D is ambiguous. The CDR3 is made up of 10 amino acids. In germline, CDR1 is SQVTM, CDR2 ANQGSEA. The V end lost 6 bases, the J end lost 10 bases, and 10 bases lay between the germline ends. Here the CDR3 reads CSVFLGEQFF. CDR3 sequence (DNA): TGCAGCGTCTTCCTTGGGGAGCAGTTCTTC.

The chain combines TRBV6-5 with TRBJ2-1; 8 bases fit TRBD2. The CDR3 totals 15 residues. With V trimmed by 5 bases and J by 8 bases, 11 bases remained unmatched. The V gene's germline CDR1 is MNHEY and CDR2 SVGAGI. The CDR3 protein is CASSNSGGVGDEQFF. CDR3 sequence (DNA): TGTGCCAGCAGTAACAGCGGGGGAGTCGGGGATGAGCAGTTCTTC.

As DNA, the CDR3 is TGCGCCAGCAGCTTGGCCCCAGGGGATCATTTGAACACTGAAGCTTTCTTT. Protein sequence: CASSLAPGDHLNTEAFF. The chain uses TRBV5-1 and TRBJ1-1; possible D gene TRBD1, 6 bases. The CDR3 loop spans 17 amino acids. Trimming removed 0 bases from V and 0 bases from J, with 15 bases in between. CDR1 is SGHRS, CDR2 YFSETQ, per germline.

The rearrangement uses TRBV10-3 and TRBJ2-7; 10 positions agree with TRBD2. The CDR3 runs to 15 residues. Germline trimming cut 7 bases from V and 7 bases from J; bases unmatched to any gene: 13. Germline CDR1 is ENHRY and CDR2 is SYGVKD. CDR3 sequence reads: CAITTSGGASNEQYF. The CDR3 DNA follows: TGTGCCATCACTACAAGCGGGGGGGCCTCGAATGAGCAGTACTTC.

In its sample, this clonotype was seen many times. The junction departs from the called germline gene at one end, perhaps through a read error. The chain joins TRBV7-9 to TRBJ2-1; TRBD2 agrees at 9 bases. The CDR3 has 16 residues. Germline CDR1 SEHNR, CDR2 FQNEAQ (reference sequence). The CDR3 DNA sequence: TGCGCCAGCAGCTTAGGTAGCGGGGGCTCCTACAATGAGCAGTTCTTC. It is translated as CASSLGSGGSYNEQFF.

The chain carries TRBV30 and TRBJ1-1; D gene uncertain. Germline CDR1 and CDR2: GTSNPN and SVGIG (reference sequence). Trimming stripped 2 bases from V and 0 bases from J, with 7 bases between. CDR3 length equals 13 residues. This chain's CDR3 is CAWSSGVNTEAFF. The CDR3 coding sequence is TGTGCCTGGAGTTCGGGAGTGAACACTGAAGCTTTCTTT.

The chain uses TRBV7-2 and TRBJ2-3, with a weak D call TRBD2 (7 bases). Trimming removed 0 bases at V and 4 bases at J, with 14 bases between. The CDR3 loop spans 16 amino acids. Per the germline V gene, CDR1 is SGHTA and CDR2 is FQGNSA. The CDR3 nucleotides read TGTGCCAGCAGCTTAGCAGGAGGGGGGGCCCCAGATACGCAGTATTTT. This gives the protein CASSLAGGGAPDTQYF. Together with reference TRBV7-2 and TRBJ2-3, the CDR3 gives the full variable domain: GAGVSQSPSNKVTEKGKDVELRCDPISGHTALYWYRQSLGQGLEFLIYFQGNSAPDKSGLPSDRFSAERTGGSVSTLTIQRTQQEDSAVYLCASSLAGGGAPDTQYFGPGTRLTVL.